This T cell receptor beta chain was observed in a study of blood T cell repertoires in COVID-19. Study at large: Samples of COVID-19 (acute and convalescent) were obtained from the United States, Italy and Spain. Sample material is recorded as cDNA or gDNA derived from T cells, B-cell-depleted T cells, or PBMCs.

Original analysis: The authors estimated nucleated cell counts from reference gene primer amplification. Profiling relied on immunoSEQ multiplex PCR, and the TCRdb table lists in-frame clones only, not all of them. That table furnishes V, J and clone size, whereas the DNA furnished D and trimming. The table shows fewer than 45,000 clones, with approximately 80% occurring only once. Germline V CDR1 and CDR2: LGHDT, YNNKEL (reference sequence). After removal of 4 bases from V and 7 bases from J, the junction contained 11 bases not matched to a gene. This CDR3 has 16 amino acids. V gene TRBV3-1 (or the pseudogene TRBV3-2) combines with J gene TRBJ2-7; 12 bases map to TRBD1. Sequences were obtained from peripheral blood. The sequence derives from a man in his 70s with acute or convalescent COVID-19. The CDR3 reads CASSRLMGQGAFEQYF. CDR3 in DNA: TGTGCCAGCAGCCGCCTAATGGGACAGGGGGCTTTTGAGCAGTACTTC.